One sample yielded the 32 T cell receptor beta chains listed below, sequenced in a study of Ad26.COV2.S vaccination and SARS-CoV-2 variants. The repertoire was sequenced with immunoSEQ multiplex PCR; TCRdb's copy has only in-frame clones and lacks some. The sample has under 150,000 clones; roughly 88% are singletons. The input for sequencing was peripheral blood, taken after recovery from COVID-19. These receptors all come from a human donor who had recovered from COVID-19.

The chain uses TRBV28 and TRBJ2-7; no definite D call. The CDR3 has 13 residues. Per the germline V gene, CDR1 is MDHEN and CDR2 is SYDVKM. The V end lost 3 bases, the J end lost 2 bases, and 8 bases lay between the germline ends. CDR3 region: CASSLSTTYEQYF. Written as DNA, the CDR3 is TGTGCCAGCAGTTTGAGCACAACCTACGAGCAGTACTTC.

V and J are TRBV15 and TRBJ1-3; D may be TRBD1 (5 bases). Germline V gene data show CDR1 as LNHNV and CDR2 as YYDKDF (reference sequence). Deletions cut 5 bases from V and 8 bases from J, with 13 bases between. The CDR3 is made up of 13 amino acids. This CDR3 is CATSLTRGHTIYF. The CDR3 DNA reads TGTGCCACCAGCCTTACGCGGGGACACACCATATATTTT.

This chain connects TRBV28 to TRBJ1-1, with no clear D. CDR1 is MDHEN and CDR2 is SYDVKM in the germline V gene. V was shortened by 3 bases and J by 0 bases, with 8 bases between the two germline ends. This CDR3 contains 14 residues. The CDR3 sequence is CASSFLQLNTEAFF. In DNA form, the CDR3 reads TGTGCCAGCAGTTTCCTACAGTTGAACACTGAAGCTTTCTTT.

The V and J genes are TRBV7-8 and TRBJ2-5; no reliable D call. V lost 0 bases and J 4 bases, leaving 9 bases between the germline ends. Germline V gives CDR1 SGHVS, CDR2 FQNEAQ. The CDR3 runs to 14 residues. The DNA of the CDR3 is TGTGCCAGCAGCTTAGCGGAACGGGCAGAGACCCAGTACTTC. Protein: CASSLAERAETQYF.

This clone was recorded once. The genes are TRBV7-2 and TRBJ2-5; TRBD2 aligns across 14 bases. The CDR3 is 17 residues long. Germline V gives CDR1 SGHTA, CDR2 FQGNSA. V dropped 0 bases and J dropped 6; count of bases not matched to a gene: 6. The CDR3 spells CASSLATSGGAGKTQYF. The CDR3 nucleotides are TGTGCCAGCAGCTTAGCGACTAGCGGGGGGGCCGGGAAGACCCAGTACTTC.

This chain links TRBV11-2 with TRBJ2-1; 11 bases align to TRBD2. The CDR3 is made up of 18 amino acids. J was trimmed by 8 bases and V by 1 base; bases with no gene match: 13. Looked up from germline, CDR1 is SGHAT and CDR2 is FQNNGV. In DNA form, the CDR3 reads TGTGCCAGCAGCTTAGTAGCGGGGGGGCTCGGGAGACGGGATGAGCAGTTCTTC. Its translation is CASSLVAGGLGRRDEQFF.

The chain couples TRBV29-1 to TRBJ2-7, with a tentative D call TRBD2 (7 bases). Germline CDR1 and CDR2: SQVTM and ANQGSEA. V shed 3 bases and J shed 6 bases, with 12 bases lying between them. This CDR3 has 12 amino acids. The CDR3 sequence is CSVEGGRGEQYF. The CDR3 nucleotides are TGCAGCGTTGAGGGGGGGCGCGGCGAGCAGTACTTC.

This chain connects TRBV12-5 to TRBJ2-5; TRBD1 matches at 9 bases. The germline V gene has CDR1 LGHNT and CDR2 FRNRAP. Germline trimming cut 7 bases from V and 5 bases from J; bases unmatched to any gene: 8. The CDR3 is 14 amino acids. Here the CDR3 DNA reads TGTGCTAGTGCCACAGGGGGCTGGTTGGAGACCCAGTACTTC. Translating it yields CASATGGWLETQYF.

The rearrangement links TRBV7-9 to TRBJ2-1; 8 nucleotides line up with TRBD1. CDR3 size: 14 residues. V shed 5 bases and J 7 bases; nucleotides not matched to a gene: 7. CDR1 and CDR2 (germline): SEHNR, FQNEAQ (reference sequence). CDR3 loop: CASSEGQAANEQFF. The DNA of the CDR3 is TGTGCCAGCAGCGAGGGACAGGCCGCAAATGAGCAGTTCTTC.

This clone occurred a few times. The V call is TRBV19, the J call TRBJ1-5; tentative D call: TRBD1 (6 bases). CDR1 LNHDA and CDR2 SQIVND come from the germline V gene (reference sequence). Trimming took off 7 bases at V and 0 bases at J, with 13 bases between the two ends. The CDR3 spans 15 residues. CDR3 sequence: CASNPTGNSNQPQHF. The CDR3 region has the DNA TGTGCCAGTAACCCGACAGGAAATAGCAATCAGCCCCAGCATTTT.

This clone showed up just a few times. The rearrangement links TRBV2 to TRBJ1-6; the D is unclear. The CDR3 runs 13 residues. CDR1 and CDR2 (germline): SNHLY, FYNNEI. Trimming shortened V by 6 bases and J by 6 bases, and 9 bases separated the two germline ends. CDR3 protein: CASSVRTNSPLHF. The DNA of the CDR3 is TGTGCCAGCAGCGTCAGAACTAATTCACCCCTCCACTTT.

The gene calls are TRBV5-6 and TRBJ2-3; perhaps TRBD2 as D (6 bases). The CDR3 is 15 residues long. Trimming stripped 4 bases from V and 6 bases from J, with 18 bases between. Germline V gene sequence: CDR1 SGHDT, CDR2 YYEEEE. The chain's CDR3 is CASSTLTGTQDTQYF. As DNA, the CDR3 is TGTGCCAGCAGCACACTTACCGGGACTCAGGATACGCAGTATTTT.

The chain recombines TRBV10-3 with TRBJ2-5, with 8 bases that match TRBD2. Per the germline V gene, CDR1 is ENHRY and CDR2 is SYGVKD. This CDR3 is built from 16 residues. The V gene end was trimmed by 2 bases and the J gene end by 2 bases; junction bases not matched to a gene: 7. CDR3 nucleotides: TGTGCCATCAGTGAGCCCGCTAGCGGGCCTCAAGAGACCCAGTACTTC. Translation gives CAISEPASGPQETQYF.

Comment on this clone: One end of the junction does not line up with germline, which may come from a read error. CDR3 region: CASGQDLYLVTGESRTNEKLFF. The CDR3 DNA reads TGTGCCAGCGGCCAAGATCTCTATTTAGTAACAGGGGAGAGTAGAACTAATGAAAAACTGTTTTTT. V gene TRBV3-1 (or the pseudogene TRBV3-2) combines with J gene TRBJ1-4; 7 bases align to TRBD1. This CDR3 region has 22 residues. CDR1 is LGHDT and CDR2 is YNNKEL in the germline V gene (reference sequence).

The sample holds one count of this clone. The rearrangement uses TRBV10-3 and TRBJ2-7, with 7 bases aligning to TRBD2. J was trimmed by 2 bases and V by 2 bases; bases with no gene match: 3. This CDR3 spans 14 amino acids. Germline V gives CDR1 ENHRY, CDR2 SYGVKD. CDR3 protein: CAISEDGGAYEQYF. CDR3 coding DNA: TGTGCCATCAGTGAGGATGGGGGGGCCTACGAGCAGTACTTC.

This clone was counted between two and nine times. The gene calls are TRBV19 and TRBJ1-5; no firm D call. V was pared by 6 bases and J by 6 bases, with 12 bases between. This CDR3 contains 13 residues. Per the germline V gene, CDR1 is LNHDA and CDR2 is SQIVND (reference sequence). DNA of the CDR3: TGTGCCAGTAGCCTACTAACCCGTCAGCCCCAGCATTTT. This codes for CASSLLTRQPQHF. Supplemented by reference TRBV19 and TRBJ1-5, the full variable domain reads DGGITQSPKYLFRKEGQNVTLSCEQNLNHDAMYWYRQDPGQGLRLIYYSQIVNDFQKGDIAEGYSVSREKKESFPLTVTSAQKNPTAFYLCASSLLTRQPQHFGDGTRLSIL.

The chain employs TRBV2 and TRBJ2-3, with a possible D match to TRBD1 (6 bases). This CDR3 has 14 residues. Germline lookup yields CDR1 SNHLY and CDR2 FYNNEI. V shed 6 bases and J shed 4 bases, with 14 bases lying between them. The DNA for the CDR3 is TGTGCCAGCAGACCAGGGGCGCGTGCAGATACGCAGTATTTT. Protein: CASRPGARADTQYF.

This clone was counted only a few times. This rearrangement joins TRBV6-2 or TRBV6-3 to TRBJ2-3, with no clear D. The CDR3 runs to 16 residues. Germline V CDR1 and CDR2: MNHEY, SVGEGT. With 0 bases removed from V and 1 base from J, the gap between germline ends came to 11 bases. The CDR3 coding sequence is TGTGCCAGCAGTTACTCGGCGGCAGACCGCACAGATACGCAGTATTTT. Translated: CASSYSAADRTDTQYF.

This clone was picked up one time. The rearrangement uses TRBV7-6 and TRBJ2-3, with TRBD2 identical over 9 bases. The germline V gene has CDR1 SGHVS and CDR2 FNYEAQ. The CDR3 sequence is 16 residues long. Trimming cost V 3 bases and J 0 bases; bases outside gene matches: 4. The CDR3 loop is CASSLKRGASTDTQYF. DNA for the CDR3: TGTGCCAGCAGCTTGAAGCGGGGGGCAAGCACAGATACGCAGTATTTT.

This chain connects TRBV5-4 to TRBJ1-1; weak D call: TRBD1 (5 bases). With 3 bases removed from V and 1 base from J, the gap between germline ends came to 13 bases. The length of the CDR3 is 15 residues. CDR1 and CDR2 (germline): SGHNT, YYREEE (reference sequence). CDR3 coding DNA: TGTGCCAGCAGCTCGGGGTGGCAGGGGAACACTGAAGCTTTCTTT. Translated, it gives CASSSGWQGNTEAFF.

The chain is built from TRBV28 and TRBJ2-7; D is perhaps TRBD2 (5 bases). Trimming removed 7 bases from V and 0 bases from J, with 7 bases in between. The germline CDR1 and CDR2 sequences are MDHEN and SYDVKM. CDR3 length: 12 amino acids. As DNA, the CDR3 is TGTGCCAGCAACCGGGGCTCCTACGAGCAGTACTTC. Its protein is CASNRGSYEQYF.

The rearrangement uses TRBV3-1 (or the pseudogene TRBV3-2) and TRBJ1-2, with TRBD1 matching 10 bases. Trimming removed 4 bases from V and 7 bases from J; junction bases left unmatched: 12. CDR1 is LGHDT, CDR2 YNNKEL, per germline (reference sequence). CDR3 length: 16 residues. The CDR3 sequence: CASSPKTGGTIGGYTF. CDR3 nucleotides: TGTGCCAGCAGCCCCAAGACAGGGGGCACGATTGGTGGCTACACCTTC.

V usage is TRBV28 and J usage is TRBJ1-1; maybe TRBD1 (6 bases). The CDR3 loop spans 12 amino acids. The V gene's germline CDR1 is MDHEN and CDR2 SYDVKM. Trimming shortened V by 5 bases and J by 6 bases, and 10 bases separated the two germline ends. CDR3 nucleotide sequence: TGTGCCAGCAGTATAGGGGGGGCTGAAGCTTTCTTT. It codes for CASSIGGAEAFF.

The chain is built from TRBV5-1 and TRBJ2-7; tentatively, D is TRBD1 (6 bases). Trimming left V 2 bases short and J 2 bases short, with 11 bases between. The CDR3 is 14 residues long. The germline V gene encodes CDR1 SGHRS and CDR2 YFSETQ. CDR3 region: CASSLQGNAYEQYF. As DNA, the CDR3 is TGCGCCAGCAGCTTACAGGGTAACGCCTACGAGCAGTACTTC.

V gene TRBV18 combines with J gene TRBJ1-1; possible D gene TRBD1, 5 bases. CDR3 length equals 13 residues. CDR1 and CDR2 (germline): KGHSH, LQKENI. Trimming shortened V by 4 bases and J by 2 bases, and 8 bases separated the two germline ends. CDR3 sequence (DNA): TGTGCCAGCTCACAGGGGTTCAACACTGAAGCTTTCTTT. This translates into CASSQGFNTEAFF. Filled out from reference TRBV18 and TRBJ1-1, the complete variable domain reads NAGVMQNPRHLVRRRGQEARLRCSPMKGHSHVYWYRQLPEEGLKFMVYLQKENIIDESGMPKERFSAEFPKEGPSILRIQQVVRGDSAAYFCASSQGFNTEAFFGQGTRLTVV.

This clone was counted once. This chain uses TRBV19 with TRBJ1-4; D is unresolved. This CDR3 contains 14 residues. Trimming pared 3 bases from V and 8 bases from J, leaving 13 bases between. Germline values: CDR1 LNHDA, CDR2 SQIVND (reference sequence). This CDR3 reads CASSIGPGEEKLFF. The DNA for the CDR3 is TGTGCCAGTAGTATTGGTCCCGGAGAAGAAAAACTGTTTTTT.

The genes are TRBV6-5 and TRBJ1-5; the D is unclear. With 6 bases removed from V and 2 bases from J, the gap between germline ends came to 14 bases. This CDR3 region has 15 residues. Germline V gene data show CDR1 as MNHEY and CDR2 as SVGAGI. In nucleotides, the CDR3 is TGTGCCAGCAGCCCGAGGGAATATGGCAATCAGCCCCAGCATTTT. Translation gives CASSPREYGNQPQHF.

The V gene is TRBV2, the J gene TRBJ1-4; D gene unclear. V lost 7 bases to trimming and J lost 0 bases, with 12 bases between them. From germline, CDR1 is SNHLY and CDR2 FYNNEI. The CDR3 is 15 residues long. CDR3 sequence (DNA): TGTGCCAGCAAGTTTGGGGTTGCAACTAATGAAAAACTGTTTTTT. Translation gives CASKFGVATNEKLFF. Looking up the rest from reference TRBV2 and TRBJ1-4 gives the full variable domain: EPEVTQTPSHQVTQMGQEVILRCVPISNHLYFYWYRQILGQKVEFLVSFYNNEISEKSEIFDDQFSVERPDGSNFTLKIRSTKLEDSAMYFCASKFGVATNEKLFFGSGTQLSVL.

The chain uses TRBV21-1 and TRBJ2-5; TRBD1, the D gene given by the table, was not confirmed from the DNA. TRBV21-1 is designated a pseudogene. CDR3 length equals 19 residues. In nucleotides, the CDR3 is TGTGCCAGCAGCAAACAGAACAGAAAGCAGGAAAGCTTCCAAGAGACCCAGTACTTC. It is translated as CASSKQNRKQESFQETQYF.

J is TRBJ1-1 and V is TRBV9; D unclear. CDR1 and CDR2 (germline): SGDLS, YYNGEE. The CDR3 extends over 13 amino acids. V lost 2 bases to trimming and J lost 1 base, with 6 bases between them. CDR3 region: CASSVGANTEAFF. The CDR3 DNA sequence: TGTGCCAGCAGCGTGGGCGCGAACACTGAAGCTTTCTTT.

V and J are TRBV2 and TRBJ2-5; D might be TRBD2 (6 bases). The CDR3 is made up of 13 amino acids. In germline, CDR1 is SNHLY, CDR2 FYNNEI. V was trimmed by 9 bases and J by 9 bases, leaving 20 bases between them. The CDR3 DNA is TGTGCCAGTTTACTCGAGAGCCCGGGGGCCCAGTACTTC. Translation: CASLLESPGAQYF.

In this sample, this clone turned up once. The genes are TRBV3-1 (or the pseudogene TRBV3-2) and TRBJ1-2; D not resolved. CDR1 is LGHDT, CDR2 YNNKEL, per germline (reference sequence). Deletions cut 3 bases from V and 8 bases from J, with 10 bases between. The CDR3 is 12 amino acids. The CDR3 is CASSQSNKGYTF. DNA for the CDR3: TGTGCCAGCAGCCAGTCTAACAAGGGCTACACCTTC.